Following are 25 T cell receptor beta chains from one sample sequenced in a study of T cells of healthy individuals. TCRdb re-called the 5' RACE reads through MiXCR, storing one row per CDR3 protein. The sample yields more than 60,000 distinct CDR3 sequences, around 15% seen once. These receptors were obtained from a human donor in good health.

This clonotype showed up many times. V gene TRBV6-4 combines with J gene TRBJ2-2; no clear D gene. Germline CDR1 reads MRHNA; CDR2 reads SNTAGT. There are 12 residues in the CDR3. Trimming removed 8 bases from V and 4 bases from J, with 8 bases in between. CDR3 amino acids: CASAQSTGELFF. As DNA, the CDR3 is TGTGCCAGCGCCCAGTCCACCGGGGAGCTGTTTTTT.

In this sample, this clonotype turned up many times. The V gene is TRBV25-1, the J gene TRBJ2-1; D possibly corresponds to TRBD2 (6 bases). V was shortened by 9 bases and J by 7 bases, with 7 bases between the two germline ends. Per the germline V gene, CDR1 is MGHDK and CDR2 is SYGVNS. The CDR3 contains 10 residues. CDR3 bases: TGTGCCAGAGGAGGGAATGAGCAGTTCTTC. It translates to CARGGNEQFF.

This clonotype appeared a few times. The chain combines TRBV10-3 with TRBJ2-7, with D perhaps matching TRBD1 (5 bases). Germline V gives CDR1 ENHRY, CDR2 SYGVKD. Trimming cost V 3 bases and J 1 base, with 13 bases left between them. CDR3 size: 15 residues. This CDR3 is CAISDRTRTSYEQYF. CDR3 in DNA: TGTGCCATCAGTGATCGGACACGTACTTCCTACGAGCAGTACTTC.

This clonotype turned up a few times. This chain joins TRBV20-1 and TRBJ2-3, with D perhaps TRBD1 or TRBD2 (6 bases each). From germline, CDR1 is DFQATT and CDR2 SNEGSKA (reference sequence). The V gene lost 6 bases and the J gene lost 1 base, with 20 bases spanning the gap. The CDR3 runs 16 residues. This CDR3 is CSAEGGGRRGTDTQYF. In DNA, the CDR3 is TGCAGTGCCGAGGGGGGCGGCCGGAGGGGCACAGATACGCAGTATTTT.

The table lists this clonotype with many counts. The chain uses TRBV4-1 and TRBJ2-1; TRBD2 aligns across 8 bases. The CDR3 covers 16 residues. CDR1 MGHRA and CDR2 YSYEKL come from the germline V gene. Losses at the gene ends were 1 base for V and 7 bases for J; bases not matched to a gene: 9. The CDR3 region has the DNA TGCGCCAGCAGCCAAGTGGGAAGCGGGAGCAAAAATGAGCAGTTCTTC. Protein sequence: CASSQVGSGSKNEQFF.

This clonotype was seen many times. This chain joins TRBV19 and TRBJ1-4, with unresolved D. V was shortened by 3 bases and J by 6 bases, with 11 bases between the two germline ends. Germline V gives CDR1 LNHDA, CDR2 SQIVND (reference sequence). The CDR3 extends over 14 amino acids. The CDR3 loop reads CASSIPWTDEKLFF. DNA for the CDR3: TGTGCCAGTAGTATTCCCTGGACGGATGAAAAACTGTTTTTT.

Only a few counts were recorded for this clonotype. J is TRBJ2-2 and V is TRBV10-3, with 7 bases matching TRBD1. CDR3 length: 13 amino acids. V dropped 7 bases and J dropped 5; count of bases not matched to a gene: 4. Germline-derived CDR1 and CDR2 are ENHRY and SYGVKD. CDR3 bases: TGTGCCATCACAGACAGGGAAACCGGGGAGCTGTTTTTT. Amino acids: CAITDRETGELFF.

This clonotype was found many times. J is TRBJ2-1 and V is TRBV6-1, with TRBD1 matching 10 bases. Germline V CDR1 and CDR2: MNHNS, SASEGT. Trimming took 6 bases from V and 8 from J; bases not matched to a gene: 13. CDR3 length: 16 residues. The CDR3 region has the DNA TGTGCCAGCAGGGTTCACGGGACAGGGGCCCCTTATGAGCAGTTCTTC. Protein product: CASRVHGTGAPYEQFF.

Of note for this clonotype: This sequence may be a read error, since a much larger clone differs from it by one base. This chain connects TRBV29-1 to TRBJ1-2; weak D call: TRBD1 (5 bases). This CDR3 is 11 amino acids long. CDR1 is SQVTM, CDR2 ANQGSEA, per germline. CDR3 in DNA: TGCAGCGTTGACCCAGGGAGGGGCTACAACTTC. Protein: CSVDPGRGYNF.

The sample holds a few counts of this clonotype. V gene TRBV20-1 combines with J gene TRBJ1-6; D might be TRBD1 (5 bases). The CDR3 covers 13 residues. In germline, CDR1 is DFQATT, CDR2 SNEGSKA (reference sequence). V lost 1 base and J 7 bases, leaving 8 bases between the germline ends. The chain's CDR3 is CSARGDGNSPLHF. The CDR3 DNA reads TGCAGTGCTAGAGGGGACGGAAATTCACCCCTCCACTTT.

This clonotype was recorded a few times. The chain couples TRBV20-1 to TRBJ2-1; possible D gene TRBD2, 6 bases. The CDR3 has 15 residues. Trimming removed 0 bases at V and 3 bases at J, with 12 bases between. Germline loops: CDR1 DFQATT, CDR2 SNEGSKA (reference sequence). CDR3 sequence: CSAREGGSFYNEQFF. In nucleotides, the CDR3 is TGCAGTGCTAGAGAGGGGGGTAGCTTCTACAATGAGCAGTTCTTC.

V and J are TRBV20-1 and TRBJ2-5; 7 nucleotides align to TRBD2. The J segment lost 5 bases and the V segment lost 6 bases, leaving 15 bases of the junction unmatched. Germline CDR1 and CDR2: DFQATT and SNEGSKA (reference sequence). This CDR3 is built from 15 residues. The CDR3 loop is CSAPWMGGSRETQYF. CDR3 in DNA: TGCAGTGCGCCGTGGATGGGCGGGAGTCGGGAGACCCAGTACTTC.

This clonotype came up many times. The gene calls are TRBV12-3 or TRBV12-4 and TRBJ2-3, with 7 bases lining up with TRBD1. The V segment lost 6 bases and the J segment 6 bases; nucleotides outside the gene matches: 6. The CDR3 is made up of 13 amino acids. The DNA for the CDR3 is TGTGCCAGCAGATCTCGGGACAGCGATACGCAGTATTTT. Amino acid sequence: CASRSRDSDTQYF.

The V call is TRBV9, the J call TRBJ2-5; D gene uncertain. Germline values: CDR1 SGDLS, CDR2 YYNGEE. Trimming stripped 4 bases from V and 4 bases from J, with 14 bases between. The CDR3 consists of 14 residues. As DNA, the CDR3 is TGTGCCAGCAGCCCCTATGGTAAAGGAGAGACCCAGTACTTC. Residues: CASSPYGKGETQYF.

This clonotype was counted at least ten times. This chain uses TRBV12-5 with TRBJ2-7; no clear D. The CDR3 is made up of 13 amino acids. V dropped 5 bases and J dropped 7 bases, with 15 bases sitting between them. Germline CDR1 and CDR2: LGHNT and FRNRAP. CDR3 nucleotides: TGTGCTAGTGGTCCCCAAGTCCTGATGGAGCAGTACTTC. Translated: CASGPQVLMEQYF.

The rearrangement joins TRBV11-2 to TRBJ1-1, with D tentatively TRBD1 (5 bases). V shed 0 bases and J shed 4 bases, with 9 bases lying between them. Looked up from germline, CDR1 is SGHAT and CDR2 is FQNNGV. The CDR3 runs 14 residues. The CDR3 protein is CASSLERRGTEAFF. The CDR3 coding sequence is TGTGCCAGCAGCTTAGAAAGAAGGGGCACTGAAGCTTTCTTT.

In this sample, this clonotype turned up many times. This chain joins TRBV4-1 and TRBJ1-5, with 12 bases matching TRBD1. The CDR3 extends over 17 amino acids. Germline assignment: CDR1 MGHRA and CDR2 YSYEKL. The ends lost 4 bases at V and 2 bases at J; junction bases unmatched: 6. CDR3: CASSPSGTGGGNQPQHF. The CDR3, as DNA: TGCGCCAGCAGCCCCTCCGGGACAGGGGGCGGCAATCAGCCCCAGCATTTT.

This sequence joins TRBV5-1 and TRBJ2-3; TRBD2 might be the D (7 bases). From germline, CDR1 is SGHRS and CDR2 YFSETQ. The CDR3 covers 16 residues. The germline V and J ends were trimmed by 0 bases and 4 bases, with 15 bases remaining between them. CDR3 in amino acids: CASSLARTRGADTQYF. As DNA, the CDR3 is TGCGCCAGCAGCTTGGCCCGGACTAGGGGGGCAGATACGCAGTATTTT.

This chain joins TRBV20-1 and TRBJ2-1, with 12 bases that match TRBD2. Germline V lookup: CDR1 DFQATT, CDR2 SNEGSKA (reference sequence). The CDR3 has 16 residues. Trimming at V came to 0 bases and at J to 6 bases, leaving 6 bases not matched to a gene. CDR3 region: CSARDVGLAGPNEQFF. The CDR3 DNA sequence: TGCAGTGCTAGAGATGTAGGACTAGCGGGACCCAATGAGCAGTTCTTC.

In this sample, this clonotype turned up many times. The chain combines TRBV19 with TRBJ2-1; 13 bases line up with TRBD2. Trimming at V came to 6 bases and at J to 2 bases, leaving 1 base not matched to a gene. The CDR3 is made up of 15 amino acids. The V gene's germline CDR1 is LNHDA and CDR2 SQIVND (reference sequence). CDR3 sequence reads: CASSTSGGAYNEQFF. DNA for the CDR3: TGTGCCAGTAGCACTAGCGGGGGGGCCTACAATGAGCAGTTCTTC. The full variable domain, completed using reference TRBV19 and TRBJ2-1, is DGGITQSPKYLFRKEGQNVTLSCEQNLNHDAMYWYRQDPGQGLRLIYYSQIVNDFQKGDIAEGYSVSREKKESFPLTVTSAQKNPTAFYLCASSTSGGAYNEQFFGPGTRLTVL.

This clonotype was seen only a few times. The chain uses TRBV3-1 and TRBJ2-1; TRBD1 or TRBD2 may be the D gene (5 bases each). Deletions cut 4 bases from V and 6 bases from J, with 16 bases between. The V gene's germline CDR1 is LGHDT and CDR2 YNNKEL (reference sequence). This CDR3 comprises 15 residues. Here the CDR3 DNA reads TGTGCCAGCAGCCTGCTAGCCGGGGCAGGCAATGAGCAGTTCTTC. Its protein product is CASSLLAGAGNEQFF.

This clonotype has ten or more counts. The V and J genes are TRBV9 and TRBJ2-1; TRBD2 aligns across 7 bases. Germline V gives CDR1 SGDLS, CDR2 YYNGEE. CDR3 length: 15 amino acids. V lost 4 bases, J lost 6 bases, and 10 bases stayed unmatched. CDR3 sequence: CASSPLSGGPNEQFF. In DNA, the CDR3 is TGTGCCAGCAGCCCCCTATCGGGGGGTCCCAATGAGCAGTTCTTC.

The chain joins TRBV7-9 to TRBJ2-7; no firm D call. V gave up 6 bases and J gave up 2 bases, with 11 bases separating them. Germline V gene lookup returns CDR1 SEHNR and CDR2 FQNEAQ (reference sequence). The CDR3 extends over 13 amino acids. This chain's CDR3 is CASRSSRAYEQYF. CDR3 nucleotide sequence: TGTGCCAGCAGATCCTCTAGGGCCTACGAGCAGTACTTC.

This clonotype was counted between two and nine times. The CDR3 sequence: CASSLLAGDGPQHF. CDR3 DNA: TGCGCCAGCAGCTTATTAGCCGGGGACGGGCCCCAGCATTTT. V is TRBV5-1 and J is TRBJ1-5; tentative D call: TRBD1 (5 bases). The CDR3 is 14 amino acids. The ends were cut back, 2 bases at V and 9 bases at J, with 15 bases in the middle. CDR1 and CDR2 (germline): SGHRS, YFSETQ.

This clonotype was picked up many times. The V gene is TRBV12-3 or TRBV12-4, the J gene TRBJ1-3; 8 bases fit TRBD1. The CDR3 spans 14 residues. J lost 2 bases, V lost 6 bases, and 3 bases had no gene match. For the CDR3, the DNA is TGTGCCAGCAGCCGGACAGGGACTGGAAACACCATATATTTT. Translating it yields CASSRTGTGNTIYF.